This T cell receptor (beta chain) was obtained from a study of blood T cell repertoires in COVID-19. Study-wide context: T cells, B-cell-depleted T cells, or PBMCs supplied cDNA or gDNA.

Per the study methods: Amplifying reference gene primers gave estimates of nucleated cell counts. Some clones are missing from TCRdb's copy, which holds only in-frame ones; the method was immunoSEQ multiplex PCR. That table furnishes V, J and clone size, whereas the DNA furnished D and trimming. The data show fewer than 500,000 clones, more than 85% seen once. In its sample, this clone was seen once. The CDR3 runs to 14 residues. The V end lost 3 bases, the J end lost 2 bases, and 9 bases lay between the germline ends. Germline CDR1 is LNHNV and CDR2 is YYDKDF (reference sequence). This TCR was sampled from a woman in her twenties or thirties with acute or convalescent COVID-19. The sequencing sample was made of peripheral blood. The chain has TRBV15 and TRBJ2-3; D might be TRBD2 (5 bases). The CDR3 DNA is TGTGCCACCAGCAGCTGGACTCCCACAGATACGCAGTATTTT. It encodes CATSSWTPTDTQYF.